This T cell receptor (beta chain) was recorded in a study of CD39 and CD103 CD8 tumor-infiltrating T cells. The table came from immunoSEQ multiplex PCR; TCRdb's copy has only in-frame clones and leaves some out. This table holds about 17,000 clones, 75% to 95% found once. V gave up 3 bases and J gave up 7 bases, with 14 bases separating them. The CDR3 length is 13 residues. Germline V gene data show CDR1 as SGHDT and CDR2 as YYEEEE. V usage is TRBV5-6 and J usage is TRBJ2-7; a possible D gene is TRBD1 (6 bases). The receptor was isolated from a human donor with head and neck squamous cell carcinoma. The sequenced material came from CD8+ T cells sorted from blood. Subset in this sample: total memory CD8 T cells (CD45RA-CCR7+/-) from blood or uninvolved lymph node. CDR3 nucleotides: TGTGCCAGCAGCTCCTACAGGGTTTTGGAGCAGTACTTC. Its translation is CASSSYRVLEQYF.